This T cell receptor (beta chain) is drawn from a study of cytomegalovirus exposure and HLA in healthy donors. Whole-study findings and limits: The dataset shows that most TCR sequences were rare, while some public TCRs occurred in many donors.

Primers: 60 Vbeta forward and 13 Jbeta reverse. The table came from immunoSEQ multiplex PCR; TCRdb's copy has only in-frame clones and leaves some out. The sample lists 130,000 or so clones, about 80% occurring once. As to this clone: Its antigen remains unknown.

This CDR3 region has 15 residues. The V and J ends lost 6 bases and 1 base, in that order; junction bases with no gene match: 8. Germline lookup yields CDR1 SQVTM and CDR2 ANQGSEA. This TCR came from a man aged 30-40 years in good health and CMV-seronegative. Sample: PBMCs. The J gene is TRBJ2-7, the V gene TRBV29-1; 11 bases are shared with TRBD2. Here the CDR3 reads CSVDTGTSGSYEQYF. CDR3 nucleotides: TGCAGCGTAGACACCGGGACTAGCGGTTCCTACGAGCAGTACTTC.